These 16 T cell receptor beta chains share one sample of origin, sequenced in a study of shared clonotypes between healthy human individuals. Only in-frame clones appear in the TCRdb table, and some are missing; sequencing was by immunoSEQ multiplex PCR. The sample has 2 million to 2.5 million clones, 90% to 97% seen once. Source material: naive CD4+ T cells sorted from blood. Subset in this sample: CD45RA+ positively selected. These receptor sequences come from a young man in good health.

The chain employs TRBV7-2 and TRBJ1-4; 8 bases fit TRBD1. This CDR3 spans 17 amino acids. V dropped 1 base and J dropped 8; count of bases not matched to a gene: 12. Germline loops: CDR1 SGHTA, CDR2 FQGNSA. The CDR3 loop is CASSLEGQGQSGEKLFF. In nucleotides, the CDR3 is TGTGCCAGCAGCTTAGAAGGACAGGGTCAGTCAGGCGAAAAACTGTTTTTT.

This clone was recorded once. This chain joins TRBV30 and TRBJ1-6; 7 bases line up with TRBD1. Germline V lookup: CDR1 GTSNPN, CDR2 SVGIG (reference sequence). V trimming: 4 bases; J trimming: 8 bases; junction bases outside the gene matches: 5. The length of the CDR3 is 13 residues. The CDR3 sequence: CAWMGQRYSPLHF. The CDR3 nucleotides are TGTGCCTGGATGGGACAGCGTTATTCACCCCTCCACTTT.

The DNA for the CDR3 is TGCGCCAGCAGCTCACAAACAGGGACTGGAAACACCATATATTTT. Protein sequence: CASSSQTGTGNTIYF. The chain has TRBV5-1 and TRBJ1-3, with a weak D call TRBD1 (6 bases). V was clipped by 3 bases and J by 2 bases, with 12 bases between them. This CDR3 has 15 residues. The germline gives CDR1 SGHRS, CDR2 YFSETQ.

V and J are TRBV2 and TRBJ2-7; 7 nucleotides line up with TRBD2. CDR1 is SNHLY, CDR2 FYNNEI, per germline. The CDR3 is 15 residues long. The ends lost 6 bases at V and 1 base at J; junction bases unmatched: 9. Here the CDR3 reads CASSAGRGGSYEQYF. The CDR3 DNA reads TGTGCCAGCAGCGCTGGGAGGGGTGGTTCCTACGAGCAGTACTTC.

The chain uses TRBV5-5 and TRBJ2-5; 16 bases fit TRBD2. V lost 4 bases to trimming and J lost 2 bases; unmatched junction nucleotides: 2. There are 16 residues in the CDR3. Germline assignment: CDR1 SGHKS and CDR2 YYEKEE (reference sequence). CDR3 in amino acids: CASSVGLAGGQETQYF. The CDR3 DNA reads TGTGCCAGCAGCGTGGGACTAGCGGGGGGGCAAGAGACCCAGTACTTC.

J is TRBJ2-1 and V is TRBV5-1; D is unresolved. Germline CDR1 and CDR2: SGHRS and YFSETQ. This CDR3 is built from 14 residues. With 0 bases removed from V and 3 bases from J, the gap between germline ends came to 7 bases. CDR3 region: CASSLDVLYNEQFF. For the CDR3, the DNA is TGCGCCAGCAGCTTGGATGTTCTCTACAATGAGCAGTTCTTC.

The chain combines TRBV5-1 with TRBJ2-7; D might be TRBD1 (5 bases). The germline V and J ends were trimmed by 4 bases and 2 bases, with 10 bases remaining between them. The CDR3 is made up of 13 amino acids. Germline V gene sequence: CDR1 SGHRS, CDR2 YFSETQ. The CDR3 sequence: CASSPDSTYEQYF. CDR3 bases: TGCGCCAGCAGCCCTGACAGCACCTACGAGCAGTACTTC. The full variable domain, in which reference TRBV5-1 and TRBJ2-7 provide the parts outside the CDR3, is KAGVTQTPRYLIKTRGQQVTLSCSPISGHRSVSWYQQTPGQGLQFLFEYFSETQRNKGNFPGRFSGRQFSNSRSEMNVSTLELGDSALYLCASSPDSTYEQYFGPGTRLTVT.

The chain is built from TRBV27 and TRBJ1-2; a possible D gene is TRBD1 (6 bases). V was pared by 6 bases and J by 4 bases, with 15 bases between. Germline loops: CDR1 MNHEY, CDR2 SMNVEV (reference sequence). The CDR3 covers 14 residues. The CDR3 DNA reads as TGTGCCAGCAGGGGCCCCGGACAGCTCTATGGCTACACCTTC. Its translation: CASRGPGQLYGYTF.

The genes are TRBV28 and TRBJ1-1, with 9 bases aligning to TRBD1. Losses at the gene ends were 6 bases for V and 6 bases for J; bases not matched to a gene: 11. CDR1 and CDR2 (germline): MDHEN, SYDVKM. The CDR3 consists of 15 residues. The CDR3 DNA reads TGTGCCAGCAGCCACAGTGGGACAGGGATGTCTGAAGCTTTCTTT. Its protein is CASSHSGTGMSEAFF.

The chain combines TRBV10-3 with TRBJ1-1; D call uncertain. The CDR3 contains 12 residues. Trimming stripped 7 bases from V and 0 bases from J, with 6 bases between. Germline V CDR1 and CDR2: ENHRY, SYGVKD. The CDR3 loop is CAIKGVNTEAFF. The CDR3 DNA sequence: TGTGCCATCAAGGGAGTGAACACTGAAGCTTTCTTT.

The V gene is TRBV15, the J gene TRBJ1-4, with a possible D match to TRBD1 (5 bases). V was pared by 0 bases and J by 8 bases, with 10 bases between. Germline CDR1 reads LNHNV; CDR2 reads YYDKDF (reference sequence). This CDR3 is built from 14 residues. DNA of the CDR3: TGTGCCACCAGCAGAGATATGGGGGGAGAAAAACTGTTTTTT. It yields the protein CATSRDMGGEKLFF.

CDR3 in amino acids: CASSMEGSIRALMNTEAFF. CDR3 DNA: TGTGCCAGCAGCATGGAAGGGAGTATCAGGGCACTAATGAACACTGAAGCTTTCTTT. This chain uses TRBV5-4 with TRBJ1-1; D is perhaps TRBD1 (5 bases). The CDR3 sequence is 19 residues long. From germline, CDR1 is SGHNT and CDR2 YYREEE (reference sequence). Trimming shortened V by 4 bases and J by 0 bases, and 25 bases separated the two germline ends.

CDR3 amino acids: CASSPDRRATEAFF. The CDR3 DNA reads as TGTGCCAGCAGTCCTGACAGGCGAGCCACTGAAGCTTTCTTT. The chain has TRBV7-3 and TRBJ1-1; a weak D match, TRBD1 (6 bases). V lost 6 bases and J lost 4, with 15 bases in between. The CDR3 runs 14 residues. Looked up from germline, CDR1 is SGHTA and CDR2 is FQGTGA.

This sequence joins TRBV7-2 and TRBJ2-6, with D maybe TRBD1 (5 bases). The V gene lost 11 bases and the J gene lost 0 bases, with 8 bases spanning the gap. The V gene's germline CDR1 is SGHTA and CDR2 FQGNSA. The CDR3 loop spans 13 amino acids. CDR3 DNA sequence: TGTGCCCAAGGGGACTCTGGGGCCAACGTCCTGACTTTC. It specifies CAQGDSGANVLTF.

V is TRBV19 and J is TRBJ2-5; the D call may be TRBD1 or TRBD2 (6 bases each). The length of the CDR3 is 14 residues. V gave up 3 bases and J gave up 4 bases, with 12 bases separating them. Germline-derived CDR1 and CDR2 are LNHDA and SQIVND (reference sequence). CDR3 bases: TGTGCCAGTAGTATTTCGGGGGCAGGAGAGACCCAGTACTTC. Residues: CASSISGAGETQYF.

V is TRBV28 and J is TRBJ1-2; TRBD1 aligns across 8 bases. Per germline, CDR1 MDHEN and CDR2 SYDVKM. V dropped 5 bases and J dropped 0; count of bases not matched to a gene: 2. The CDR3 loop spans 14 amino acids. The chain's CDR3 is CASSTGGANYGYTF. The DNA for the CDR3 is TGTGCCAGCAGTACAGGGGGTGCTAACTATGGCTACACCTTC.